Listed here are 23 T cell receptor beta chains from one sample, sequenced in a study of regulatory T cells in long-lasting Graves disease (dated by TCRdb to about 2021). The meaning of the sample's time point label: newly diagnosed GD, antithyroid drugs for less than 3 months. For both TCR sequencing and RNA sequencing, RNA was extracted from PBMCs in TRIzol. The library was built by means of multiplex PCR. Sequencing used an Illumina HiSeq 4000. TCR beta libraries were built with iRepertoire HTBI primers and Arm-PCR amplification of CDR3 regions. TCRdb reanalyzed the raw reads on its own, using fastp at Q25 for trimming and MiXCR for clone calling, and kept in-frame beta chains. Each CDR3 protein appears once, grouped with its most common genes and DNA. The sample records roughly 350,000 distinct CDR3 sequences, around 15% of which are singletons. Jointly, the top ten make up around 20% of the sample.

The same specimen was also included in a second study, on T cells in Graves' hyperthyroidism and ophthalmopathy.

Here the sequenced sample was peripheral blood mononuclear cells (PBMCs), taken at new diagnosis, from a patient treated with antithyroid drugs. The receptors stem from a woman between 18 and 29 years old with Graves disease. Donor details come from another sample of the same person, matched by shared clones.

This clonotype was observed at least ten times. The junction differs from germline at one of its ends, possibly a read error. CDR3 coding DNA: TGTGCCAGCACCCCCGGGGAACCGGGACTAGCGGGGCTCTTC. Its protein product is CASTPGEPGLAGLF. V is TRBV28 and J is TRBJ2-7, with TRBD2 matching over 13 bases. Looked up from germline, CDR1 is MDHEN and CDR2 is SYDVKM. This CDR3 contains 14 residues.

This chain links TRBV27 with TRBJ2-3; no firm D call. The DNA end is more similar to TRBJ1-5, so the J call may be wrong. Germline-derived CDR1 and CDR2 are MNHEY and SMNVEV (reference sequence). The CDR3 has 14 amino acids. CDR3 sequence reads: CASSGDPVADTQHF. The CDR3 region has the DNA TGTGCCAGCAGTGGCGACCCAGTCGCAGATACGCAGCATTTT.

The CDR3: CASSREAPSTDTQYF. The CDR3 nucleotides are TGTGCCAGCAGCCGGGAAGCCCCCAGTACAGATACGCAGTATTTT. The rearrangement joins TRBV11-2 to TRBJ2-3; possibly TRBD2 for D (5 bases). CDR3 length: 15 residues. Trimming removed 5 bases at V and 3 bases at J, with 15 bases between. The germline CDR1 and CDR2 sequences are SGHAT and FQNNGV.

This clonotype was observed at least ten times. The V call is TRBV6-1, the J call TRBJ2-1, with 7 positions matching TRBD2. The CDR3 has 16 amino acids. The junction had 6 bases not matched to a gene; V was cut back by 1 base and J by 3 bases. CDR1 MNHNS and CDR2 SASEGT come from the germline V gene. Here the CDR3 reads CASSEGLAVNYNEQFF. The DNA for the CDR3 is TGTGCCAGCAGTGAAGGGCTAGCGGTCAACTACAATGAGCAGTTCTTC.

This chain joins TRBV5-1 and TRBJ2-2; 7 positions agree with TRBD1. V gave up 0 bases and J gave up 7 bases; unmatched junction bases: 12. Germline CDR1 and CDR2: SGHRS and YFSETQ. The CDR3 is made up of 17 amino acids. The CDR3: CASSLGIGTDFLGELFF. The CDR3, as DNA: TGCGCCAGCAGCTTGGGTATCGGGACAGATTTTCTCGGGGAGCTGTTTTTT.

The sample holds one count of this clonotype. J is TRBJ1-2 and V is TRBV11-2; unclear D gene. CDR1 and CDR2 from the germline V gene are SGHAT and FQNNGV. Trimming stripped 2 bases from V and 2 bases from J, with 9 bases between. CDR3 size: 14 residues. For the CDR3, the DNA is TGTGCCAGCAGCTTAATTCAGGAAAACTATGGCTACACCTTC. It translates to CASSLIQENYGYTF.

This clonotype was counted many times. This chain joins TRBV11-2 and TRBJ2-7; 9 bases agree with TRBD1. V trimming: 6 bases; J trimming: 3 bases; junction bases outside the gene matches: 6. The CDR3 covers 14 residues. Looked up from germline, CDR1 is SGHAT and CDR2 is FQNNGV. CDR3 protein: CASSPRQGGYEQYF. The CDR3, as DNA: TGTGCCAGCAGTCCGAGACAGGGGGGCTACGAGCAGTACTTC.

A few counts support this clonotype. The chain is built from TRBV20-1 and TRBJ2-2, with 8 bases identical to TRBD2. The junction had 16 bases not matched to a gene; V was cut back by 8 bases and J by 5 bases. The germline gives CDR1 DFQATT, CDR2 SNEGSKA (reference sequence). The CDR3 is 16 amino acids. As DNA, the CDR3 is TGCAGTCAACCGAACGGGGGGGGTGAGGGAACCGGGGAGCTGTTTTTT. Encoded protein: CSQPNGGGEGTGELFF.

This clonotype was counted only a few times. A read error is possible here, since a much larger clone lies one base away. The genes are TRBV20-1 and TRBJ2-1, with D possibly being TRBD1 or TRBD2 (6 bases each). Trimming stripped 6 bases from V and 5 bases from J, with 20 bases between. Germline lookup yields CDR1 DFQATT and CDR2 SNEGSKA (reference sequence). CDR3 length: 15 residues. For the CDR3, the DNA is TGCAGTGCCCCGGGACGGCTGAGGGGGGACAATGAGCAGTTCTTC. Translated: CSAPGRLRGDNEQFF.

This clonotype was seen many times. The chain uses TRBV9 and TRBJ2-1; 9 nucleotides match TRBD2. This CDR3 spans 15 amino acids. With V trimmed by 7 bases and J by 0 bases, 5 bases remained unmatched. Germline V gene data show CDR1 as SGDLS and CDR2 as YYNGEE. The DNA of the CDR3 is TGTGCCAGCGCGATAGCGGGAGTCTCCTACAATGAGCAGTTCTTC. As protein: CASAIAGVSYNEQFF.

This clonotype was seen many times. Written as DNA, the CDR3 is TGTGCCAGCAGCTTAAACCTGGCAGGGGGCAACACTGAAGCTTTCTTT. Its protein product is CASSLNLAGGNTEAFF. The chain employs TRBV11-3 and TRBJ1-1; 8 bases are a match to TRBD1. Trimming at V came to 2 bases and at J to 2 bases, leaving 7 bases not matched to a gene. The CDR3 sequence is 16 residues long. From germline, CDR1 is SGHNT and CDR2 YENEEA.

This CDR3 is CASRKGGLGTGELFF. Here the CDR3 DNA reads TGTGCCAGCAGAAAAGGGGGGTTGGGCACCGGGGAGCTGTTTTTT. The V call is TRBV2, the J call TRBJ2-2; D tentatively reads TRBD1 or TRBD2 (6 bases each). The V end lost 6 bases, the J end lost 4 bases, and 15 bases lay between the germline ends. CDR1 is SNHLY and CDR2 is FYNNEI in the germline V gene. The CDR3 is 15 amino acids.

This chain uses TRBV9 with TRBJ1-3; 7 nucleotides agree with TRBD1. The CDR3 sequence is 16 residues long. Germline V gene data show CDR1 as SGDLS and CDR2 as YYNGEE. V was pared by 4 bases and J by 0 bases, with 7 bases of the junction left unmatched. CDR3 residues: CASSTRGDSSGNTIYF. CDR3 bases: TGTGCCAGCAGCACCAGAGGGGACAGCTCTGGAAACACCATATATTTT. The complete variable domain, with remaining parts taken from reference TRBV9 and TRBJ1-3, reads DSGVTQTPKHLITATGQRVTLRCSPRSGDLSVYWYQQSLDQGLQFLIQYYNGEERAKGNILERFSAQQFPDLHSELNLSSLELGDSALYFCASSTRGDSSGNTIYFGEGSWLTVV.

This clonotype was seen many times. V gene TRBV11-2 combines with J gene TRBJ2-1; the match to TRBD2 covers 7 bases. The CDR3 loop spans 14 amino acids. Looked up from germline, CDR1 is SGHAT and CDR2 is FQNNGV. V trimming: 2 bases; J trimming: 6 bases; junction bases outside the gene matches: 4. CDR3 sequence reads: CASSLRAGSNEQFF. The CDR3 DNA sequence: TGTGCCAGCAGCTTACGAGCGGGGAGCAATGAGCAGTTCTTC.

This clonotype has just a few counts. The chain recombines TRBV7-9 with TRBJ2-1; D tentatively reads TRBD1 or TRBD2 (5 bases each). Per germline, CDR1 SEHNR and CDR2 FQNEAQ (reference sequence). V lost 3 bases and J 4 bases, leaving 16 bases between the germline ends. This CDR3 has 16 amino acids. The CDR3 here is CASSLGDRRAYNEQFF. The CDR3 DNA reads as TGTGCCAGCAGCTTGGGGGATCGGCGGGCATACAATGAGCAGTTCTTC.

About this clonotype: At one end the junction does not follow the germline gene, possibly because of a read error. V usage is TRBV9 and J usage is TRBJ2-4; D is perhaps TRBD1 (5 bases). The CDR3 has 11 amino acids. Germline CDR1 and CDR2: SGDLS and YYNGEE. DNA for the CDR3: TGTGCCAGCAGCGACGGACACGTTCTTGCCTTC. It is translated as CASSDGHVLAF.

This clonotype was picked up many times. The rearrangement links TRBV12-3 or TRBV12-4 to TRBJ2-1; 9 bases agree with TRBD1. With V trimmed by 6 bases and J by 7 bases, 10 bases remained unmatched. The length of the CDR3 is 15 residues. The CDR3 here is CASSAPGQGMNEQFF. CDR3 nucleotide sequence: TGTGCCAGCAGCGCCCCGGGACAGGGTATGAATGAGCAGTTCTTC.

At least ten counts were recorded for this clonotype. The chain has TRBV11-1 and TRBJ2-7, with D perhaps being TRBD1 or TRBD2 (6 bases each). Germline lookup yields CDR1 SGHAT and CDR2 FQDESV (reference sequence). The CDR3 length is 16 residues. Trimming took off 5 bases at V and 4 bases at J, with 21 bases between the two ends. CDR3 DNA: TGTGCCAGCAGCCCGACGGGGGCCCCGAGGAGTTACGAGCAGTACTTC. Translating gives CASSPTGAPRSYEQYF.

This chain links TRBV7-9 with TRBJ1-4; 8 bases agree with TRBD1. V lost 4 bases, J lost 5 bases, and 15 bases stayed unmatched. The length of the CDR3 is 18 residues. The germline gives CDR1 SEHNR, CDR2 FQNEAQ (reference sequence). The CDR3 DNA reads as TGTGCCAGCAGCTCGGCCGGGACAGGAGCCGCCTCAAATGAAAAACTGTTTTTT. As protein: CASSSAGTGAASNEKLFF.

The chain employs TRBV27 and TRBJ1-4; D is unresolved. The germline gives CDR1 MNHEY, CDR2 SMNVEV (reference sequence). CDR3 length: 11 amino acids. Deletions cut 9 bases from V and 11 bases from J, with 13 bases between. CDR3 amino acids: CASRDSWKLFF. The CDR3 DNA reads TGTGCCAGTCGGGATAGTTGGAAACTGTTTTTT.

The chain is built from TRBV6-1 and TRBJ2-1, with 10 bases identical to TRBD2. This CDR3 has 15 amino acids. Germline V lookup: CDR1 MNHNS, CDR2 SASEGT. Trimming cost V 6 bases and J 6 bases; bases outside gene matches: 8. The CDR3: CASRPAGLASNEQFF. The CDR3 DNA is TGTGCCAGCAGACCCGCGGGACTAGCGAGCAATGAGCAGTTCTTC.

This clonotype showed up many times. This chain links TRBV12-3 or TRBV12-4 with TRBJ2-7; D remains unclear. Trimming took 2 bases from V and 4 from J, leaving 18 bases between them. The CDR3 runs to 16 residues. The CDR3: CASSLSARTFRYEQYF. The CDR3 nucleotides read TGTGCCAGCAGTTTATCGGCCAGAACATTCCGATACGAGCAGTACTTC.

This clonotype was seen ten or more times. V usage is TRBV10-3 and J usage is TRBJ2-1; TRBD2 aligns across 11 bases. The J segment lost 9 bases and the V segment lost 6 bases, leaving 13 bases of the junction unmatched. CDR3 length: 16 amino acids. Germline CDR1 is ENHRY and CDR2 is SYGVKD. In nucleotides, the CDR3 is TGTGCCATCAGGGACCAAGGGACTAGCGGCCGGGGTGAGCAGTTCTTC. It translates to CAIRDQGTSGRGEQFF.